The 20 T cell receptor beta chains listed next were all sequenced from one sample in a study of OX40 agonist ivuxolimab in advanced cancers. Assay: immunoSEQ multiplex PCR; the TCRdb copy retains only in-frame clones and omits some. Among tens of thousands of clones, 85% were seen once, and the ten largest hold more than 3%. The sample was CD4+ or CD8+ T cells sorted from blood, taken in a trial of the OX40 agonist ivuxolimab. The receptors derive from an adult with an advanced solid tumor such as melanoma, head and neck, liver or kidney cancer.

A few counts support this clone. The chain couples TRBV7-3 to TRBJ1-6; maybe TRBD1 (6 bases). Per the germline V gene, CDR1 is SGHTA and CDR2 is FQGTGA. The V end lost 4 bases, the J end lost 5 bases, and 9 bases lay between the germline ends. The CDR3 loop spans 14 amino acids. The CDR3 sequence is CASSSTGNNSPLHF. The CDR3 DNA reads TGTGCCAGCAGCTCTACAGGGAATAATTCACCCCTCCACTTT.

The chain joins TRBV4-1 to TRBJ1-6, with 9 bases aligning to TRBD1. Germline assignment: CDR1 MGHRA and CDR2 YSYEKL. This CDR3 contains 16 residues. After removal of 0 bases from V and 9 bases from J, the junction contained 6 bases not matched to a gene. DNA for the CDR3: TGCGCCAGCAGCCAAGAATGGGGACAGGGTACTTCACCCCTCCACTTT. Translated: CASSQEWGQGTSPLHF.

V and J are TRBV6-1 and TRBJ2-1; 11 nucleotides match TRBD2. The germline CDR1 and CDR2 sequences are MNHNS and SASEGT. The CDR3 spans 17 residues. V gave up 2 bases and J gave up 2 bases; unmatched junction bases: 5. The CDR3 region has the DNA TGTGCCAGCAGTGAATTCCCGACTAGCGGGACCTACAATGAGCAGTTCTTC. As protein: CASSEFPTSGTYNEQFF.

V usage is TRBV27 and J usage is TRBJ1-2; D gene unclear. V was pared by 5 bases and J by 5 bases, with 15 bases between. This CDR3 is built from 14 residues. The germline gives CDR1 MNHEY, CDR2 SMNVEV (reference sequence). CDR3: CASSAGFHLYGYTF. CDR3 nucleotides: TGTGCCAGCAGTGCGGGGTTTCATCTATATGGCTACACCTTC.

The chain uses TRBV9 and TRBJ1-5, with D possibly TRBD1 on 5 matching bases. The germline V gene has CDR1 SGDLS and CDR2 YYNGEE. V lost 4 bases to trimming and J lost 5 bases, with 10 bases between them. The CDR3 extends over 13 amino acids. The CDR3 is CASSLDSHQPQHF. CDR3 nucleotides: TGTGCCAGCAGCCTCGACAGTCATCAGCCCCAGCATTTT.

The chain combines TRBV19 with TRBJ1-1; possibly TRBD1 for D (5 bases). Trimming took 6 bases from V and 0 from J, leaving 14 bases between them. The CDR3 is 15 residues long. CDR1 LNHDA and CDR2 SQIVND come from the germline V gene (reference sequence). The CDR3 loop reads CASSPGGNMNTEAFF. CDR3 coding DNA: TGTGCCAGTAGCCCCGGGGGGAACATGAACACTGAAGCTTTCTTT.

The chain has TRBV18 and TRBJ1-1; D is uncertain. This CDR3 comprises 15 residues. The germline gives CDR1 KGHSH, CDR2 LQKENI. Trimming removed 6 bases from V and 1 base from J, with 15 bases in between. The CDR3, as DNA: TGTGCCAGCTCGTTAAGCCGGGGTCCGAACACTGAAGCTTTCTTT. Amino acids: CASSLSRGPNTEAFF.

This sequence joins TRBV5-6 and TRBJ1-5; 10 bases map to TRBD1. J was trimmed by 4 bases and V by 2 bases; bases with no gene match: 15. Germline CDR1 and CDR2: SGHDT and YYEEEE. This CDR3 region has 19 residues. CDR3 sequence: CASSLRAGQGVFGNQPQHF. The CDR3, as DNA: TGTGCCAGCAGCTTAAGGGCAGGACAGGGGGTTTTCGGGAATCAGCCCCAGCATTTT.

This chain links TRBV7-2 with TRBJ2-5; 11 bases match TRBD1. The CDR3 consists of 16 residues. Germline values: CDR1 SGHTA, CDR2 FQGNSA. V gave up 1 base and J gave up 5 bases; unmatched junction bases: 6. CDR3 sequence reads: CASSLGAGTGGETQYF. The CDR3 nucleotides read TGTGCCAGCAGCTTAGGAGCAGGGACAGGGGGGGAGACCCAGTACTTC.

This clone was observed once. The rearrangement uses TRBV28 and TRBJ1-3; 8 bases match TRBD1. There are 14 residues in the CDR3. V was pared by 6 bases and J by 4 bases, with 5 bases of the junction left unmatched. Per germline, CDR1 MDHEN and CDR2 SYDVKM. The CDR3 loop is CASRRTGMGNTIYF. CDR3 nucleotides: TGTGCCAGCAGAAGGACAGGGATGGGAAACACCATATATTTT. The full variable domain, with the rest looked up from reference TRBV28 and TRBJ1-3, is DVKVTQSSRYLVKRTGEKVFLECVQDMDHENMFWYRQDPGLGLRLIYFSYDVKMKEKGDIPEGYSVSREKKERFSLILESASTNQTSMYLCASRRTGMGNTIYFGEGSWLTVV.

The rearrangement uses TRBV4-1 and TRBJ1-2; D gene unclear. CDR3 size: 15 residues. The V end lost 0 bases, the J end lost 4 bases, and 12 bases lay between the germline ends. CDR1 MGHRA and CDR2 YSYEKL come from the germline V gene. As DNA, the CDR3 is TGCGCCAGCAGCCAAGATCGTGGAGGGATCTATGGCTACACCTTC. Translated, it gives CASSQDRGGIYGYTF.

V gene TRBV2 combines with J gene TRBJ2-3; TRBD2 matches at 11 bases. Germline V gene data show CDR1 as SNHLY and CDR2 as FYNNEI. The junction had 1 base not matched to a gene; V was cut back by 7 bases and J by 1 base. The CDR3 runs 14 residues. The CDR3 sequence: CASKTSGGTDTQYF. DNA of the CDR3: TGTGCCAGCAAGACTAGCGGGGGCACAGATACGCAGTATTTT.

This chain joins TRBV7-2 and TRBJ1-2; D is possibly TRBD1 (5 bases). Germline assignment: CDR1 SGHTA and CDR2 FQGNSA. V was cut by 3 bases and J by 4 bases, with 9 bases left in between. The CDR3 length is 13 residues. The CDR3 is CASSLDTGYGYTF. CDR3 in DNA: TGTGCCAGCAGCTTGGACACCGGCTATGGCTACACCTTC. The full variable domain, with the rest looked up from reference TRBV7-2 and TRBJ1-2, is GAGVSQSPSNKVTEKGKDVELRCDPISGHTALYWYRQSLGQGLEFLIYFQGNSAPDKSGLPSDRFSAERTGGSVSTLTIQRTQQEDSAVYLCASSLDTGYGYTFGSGTRLTVV.

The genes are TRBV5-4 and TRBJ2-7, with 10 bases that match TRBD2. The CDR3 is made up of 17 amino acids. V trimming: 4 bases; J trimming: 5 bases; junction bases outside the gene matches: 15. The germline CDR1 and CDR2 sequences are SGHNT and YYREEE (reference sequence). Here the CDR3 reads CASSALAGAGGPHEQYF. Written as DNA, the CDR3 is TGTGCCAGCAGCGCCCTGGCGGGAGCGGGAGGGCCGCACGAGCAGTACTTC.

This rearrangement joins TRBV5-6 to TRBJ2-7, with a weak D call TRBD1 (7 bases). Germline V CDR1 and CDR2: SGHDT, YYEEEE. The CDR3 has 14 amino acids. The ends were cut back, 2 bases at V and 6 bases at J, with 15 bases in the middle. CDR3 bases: TGTGCCAGCAGCTTAGGTCATCAGGGGGGCGAGCAGTACTTC. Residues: CASSLGHQGGEQYF.

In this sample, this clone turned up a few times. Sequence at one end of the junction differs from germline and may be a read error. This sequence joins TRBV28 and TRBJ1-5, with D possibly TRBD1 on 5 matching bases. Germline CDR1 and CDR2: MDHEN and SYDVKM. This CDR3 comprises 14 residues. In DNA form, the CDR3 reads TGTGCCAGTAGTTTAGCAGGGTGGGGTAAGCCCCAGCATTTT. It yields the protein CASSLAGWGKPQHF.

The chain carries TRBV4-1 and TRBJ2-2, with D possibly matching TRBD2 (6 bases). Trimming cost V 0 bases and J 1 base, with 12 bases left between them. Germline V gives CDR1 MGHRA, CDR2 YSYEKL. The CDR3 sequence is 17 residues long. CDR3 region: CASSQDFGGQNTGELFF. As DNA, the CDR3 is TGCGCCAGCAGCCAAGATTTCGGAGGGCAGAACACCGGGGAGCTGTTTTTT.

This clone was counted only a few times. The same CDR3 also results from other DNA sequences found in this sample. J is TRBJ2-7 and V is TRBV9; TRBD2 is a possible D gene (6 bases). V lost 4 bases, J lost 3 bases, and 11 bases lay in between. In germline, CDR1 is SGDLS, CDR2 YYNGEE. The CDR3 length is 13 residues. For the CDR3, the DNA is TGTGCCAGCAGCCTGGGAGGAGGCTACGAGCAGTACTTC. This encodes CASSLGGGYEQYF.

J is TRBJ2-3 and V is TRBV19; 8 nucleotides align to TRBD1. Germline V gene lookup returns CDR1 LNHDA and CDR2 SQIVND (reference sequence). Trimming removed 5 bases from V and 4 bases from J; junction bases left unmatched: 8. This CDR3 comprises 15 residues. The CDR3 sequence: CASSPLDRAADTQYF. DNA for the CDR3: TGTGCCAGTAGTCCCCTGGACAGGGCGGCAGATACGCAGTATTTT.

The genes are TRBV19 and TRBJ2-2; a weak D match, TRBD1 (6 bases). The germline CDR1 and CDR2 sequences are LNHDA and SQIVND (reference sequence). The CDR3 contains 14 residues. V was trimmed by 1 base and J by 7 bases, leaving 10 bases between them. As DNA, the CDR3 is TGTGCCAGTAGTATAGGGGACACTGGCGGGGAGCTGTTTTTT. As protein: CASSIGDTGGELFF.